The clone carrying this T cell receptor beta chain turned up a few times. Some clones are missing from TCRdb's copy, which holds only in-frame ones; the method was immunoSEQ multiplex PCR. The sample contains 95,000 to 100,000 clones, roughly 84% of which appear only once. Time point defined: pretreatment peripheral blood. The record originates from a study of PD-L1 blockade in urothelial cancer. Germline V CDR1 and CDR2: WSHSY, SAAADI. V gave up 3 bases and J gave up 0 bases, with 6 bases separating them. This CDR3 is built from 14 residues. This receptor was taken from a man aged 60-69 years with urothelial cancer. The sample consisted of PBMCs, taken around atezolizumab (anti-PD-L1) treatment. The rearrangement links TRBV10-2 to TRBJ1-3, with TRBD1 as a possible D gene (5 bases). CDR3 bases: TGCGCCAGCAGTGACAGGGACTCTGGAAACACCATATATTTT. It translates to CASSDRDSGNTIYF.